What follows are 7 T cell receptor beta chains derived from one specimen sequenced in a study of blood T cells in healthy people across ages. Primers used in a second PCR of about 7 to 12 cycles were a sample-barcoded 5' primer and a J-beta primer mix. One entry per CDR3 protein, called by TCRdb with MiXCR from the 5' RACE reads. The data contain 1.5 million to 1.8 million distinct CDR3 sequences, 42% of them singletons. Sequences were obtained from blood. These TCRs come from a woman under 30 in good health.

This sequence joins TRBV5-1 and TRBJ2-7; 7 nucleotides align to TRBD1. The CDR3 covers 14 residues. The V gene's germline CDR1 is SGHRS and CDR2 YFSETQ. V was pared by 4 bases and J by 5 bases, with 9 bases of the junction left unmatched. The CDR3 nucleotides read TGCGCCAGCAGCCTGTTTGACAGGGTCAACGAGCAGTACTTC. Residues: CASSLFDRVNEQYF.

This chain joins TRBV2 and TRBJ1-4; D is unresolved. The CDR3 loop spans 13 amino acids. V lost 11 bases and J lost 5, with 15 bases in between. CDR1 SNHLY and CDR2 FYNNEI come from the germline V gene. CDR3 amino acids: CAGQSGPNEKLFF. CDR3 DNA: TGTGCCGGTCAAAGCGGACCGAATGAAAAACTGTTTTTT.

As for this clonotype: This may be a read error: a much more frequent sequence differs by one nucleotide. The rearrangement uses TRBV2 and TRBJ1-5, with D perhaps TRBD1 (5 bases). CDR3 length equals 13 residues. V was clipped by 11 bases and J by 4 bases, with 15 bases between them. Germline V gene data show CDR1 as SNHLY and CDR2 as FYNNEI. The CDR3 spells CAGKPGRNQPQHF. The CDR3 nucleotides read TGTGCCGGCAAGCCAGGGAGGAATCAGCCCCAGCATTTT.

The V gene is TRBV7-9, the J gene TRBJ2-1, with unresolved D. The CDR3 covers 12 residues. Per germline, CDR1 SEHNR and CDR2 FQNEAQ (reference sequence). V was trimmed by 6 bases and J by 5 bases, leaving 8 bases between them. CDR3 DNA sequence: TGTGCCAGCAGAAGCCGGGACAATGAGCAGTTCTTC. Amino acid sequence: CASRSRDNEQFF.

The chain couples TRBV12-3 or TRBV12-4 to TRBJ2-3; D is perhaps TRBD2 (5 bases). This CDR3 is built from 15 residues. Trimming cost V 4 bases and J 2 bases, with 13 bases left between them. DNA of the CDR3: TGTGCCAGCAGTTCCGGACTTCCTTACACAGATACGCAGTATTTT. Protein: CASSSGLPYTDTQYF.

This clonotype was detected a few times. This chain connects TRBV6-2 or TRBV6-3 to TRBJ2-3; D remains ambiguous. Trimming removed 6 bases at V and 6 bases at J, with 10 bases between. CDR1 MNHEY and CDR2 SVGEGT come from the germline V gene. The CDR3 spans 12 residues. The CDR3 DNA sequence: TGTGCCAGCAGCACCAGTGGGGATACGCAGTATTTT. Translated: CASSTSGDTQYF.

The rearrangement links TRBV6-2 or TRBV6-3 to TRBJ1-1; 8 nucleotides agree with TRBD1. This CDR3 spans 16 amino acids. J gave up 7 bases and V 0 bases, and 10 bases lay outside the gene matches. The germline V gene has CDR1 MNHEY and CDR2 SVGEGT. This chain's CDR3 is CASSYSLTGADIEAFF. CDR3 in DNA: TGTGCCAGCAGTTACTCTTTGACAGGGGCCGATATTGAAGCTTTCTTT.